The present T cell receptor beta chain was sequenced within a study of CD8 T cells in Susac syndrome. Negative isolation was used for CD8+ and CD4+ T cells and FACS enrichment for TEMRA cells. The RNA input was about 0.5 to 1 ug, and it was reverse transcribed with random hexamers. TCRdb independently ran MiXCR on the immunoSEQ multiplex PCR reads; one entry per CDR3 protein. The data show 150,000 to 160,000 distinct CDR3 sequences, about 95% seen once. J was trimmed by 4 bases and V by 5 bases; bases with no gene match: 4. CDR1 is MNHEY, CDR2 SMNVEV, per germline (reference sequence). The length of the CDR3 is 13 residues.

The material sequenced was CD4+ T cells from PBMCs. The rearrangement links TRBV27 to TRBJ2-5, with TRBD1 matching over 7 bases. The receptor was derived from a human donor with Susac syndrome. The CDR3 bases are TGTGCCAGCAGTCCCGGGACAGCAGAGACCCAGTACTTC. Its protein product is CASSPGTAETQYF.